This passage covers 16 T cell receptor beta chains from one sample sequenced in a study of cytomegalovirus exposure and HLA in healthy donors. The PCR had 60 Vbeta and 13 Jbeta primers. The repertoire was sequenced with immunoSEQ multiplex PCR; TCRdb's copy has only in-frame clones and lacks some. The table gives fewer than 200,000 clones; the top ten clones make up 6.5% of it. The sample comprised PBMCs. The receptors stem from a man under 40 in good health and CMV-seronegative.

To note about this clone: The germline gene is not matched at one end of the junction; a read error may be the cause. The chain carries TRBV5-1 and TRBJ2-7; 12 positions agree with TRBD1. This CDR3 spans 14 amino acids. The germline gives CDR1 SGHRS, CDR2 YFSETQ. The CDR3: CASSPRDRGQWQNF. CDR3 DNA: TGCGCCAGCAGCCCTAGGGACAGGGGGCAATGGCAGAACTTC.

The rearrangement uses TRBV29-1 and TRBJ1-2; D not certain. CDR1 SQVTM and CDR2 ANQGSEA come from the germline V gene. The CDR3 sequence is 12 residues long. V lost 0 bases to trimming and J lost 6 bases, with 8 bases between them. The CDR3 spells CSVEDPSDGYTF. The CDR3, as DNA: TGCAGCGTTGAAGATCCGAGCGATGGCTACACCTTC.

As to this clone: Relative to the germline gene, one junction end is altered; a read error may explain this. The chain couples TRBV19 to TRBJ1-2, with a weak D call TRBD1 (5 bases). The CDR3 is 14 amino acids. Germline V CDR1 and CDR2: LNHDA, SQIVND (reference sequence). CDR3 nucleotides: TGTGCCAGTAGCGCGACAGCGGGTAGCTATGGCCACACCTTC. Translating gives CASSATAGSYGHTF.

The chain uses TRBV29-1 and TRBJ1-2; 10 nucleotides line up with TRBD1. CDR1 is SQVTM and CDR2 is ANQGSEA in the germline V gene. The V and J ends lost 6 bases and 3 bases, in that order; junction bases with no gene match: 7. The CDR3 contains 14 residues. The CDR3 is CSVPTGGEDYGYTF. The DNA for the CDR3 is TGCAGCGTCCCGACAGGGGGCGAGGACTATGGCTACACCTTC.

The chain uses TRBV4-2 and TRBJ2-7, with 9 bases lining up with TRBD1. In germline, CDR1 is LGHNA, CDR2 YNFKEQ. The CDR3 has 19 amino acids. Losses at the gene ends were 1 base for V and 6 bases for J; bases not matched to a gene: 19. The CDR3 DNA is TGTGCCAGCAGCCAAGGGAACCCCGGGACAGGGACGAAAATGGGCGAGCAGTACTTC. Its translation: CASSQGNPGTGTKMGEQYF.

The chain employs TRBV6-1 and TRBJ2-2; 10 bases are shared with TRBD2. Germline V gene data show CDR1 as MNHNS and CDR2 as SASEGT. V lost 2 bases, J lost 7 bases, and 7 bases stayed unmatched. This CDR3 is built from 16 residues. The CDR3 region has the DNA TGTGCCAGCAGTGAATTTCGAGCGGGAGGGCACGGGGAGCTGTTTTTT. Residues: CASSEFRAGGHGELFF.

The chain recombines TRBV2 with TRBJ1-1; D ambiguous. Germline assignment: CDR1 SNHLY and CDR2 FYNNEI. Trimming took off 4 bases at V and 10 bases at J, with 13 bases between the two ends. The CDR3 has 12 amino acids. The DNA for the CDR3 is TGTGCCAGCAGTGCGGAGGGTCCGGGAGCTTTCTTT. It yields the protein CASSAEGPGAFF.

V usage is TRBV9 and J usage is TRBJ2-1; 10 bases match TRBD1. Per the germline V gene, CDR1 is SGDLS and CDR2 is YYNGEE. The CDR3 is made up of 15 amino acids. V lost 4 bases, J lost 6 bases, and 7 bases stayed unmatched. In DNA, the CDR3 is TGTGCCAGCAGCCCGGACAGGGGGATAGGCAATGAGCAGTTCTTC. Protein: CASSPDRGIGNEQFF. Full variable domain (outside the CDR3, taken from reference TRBV9 and TRBJ2-1): DSGVTQTPKHLITATGQRVTLRCSPRSGDLSVYWYQQSLDQGLQFLIQYYNGEERAKGNILERFSAQQFPDLHSELNLSSLELGDSALYFCASSPDRGIGNEQFFGPGTRLTVL.

The chain combines TRBV11-3 with TRBJ2-5; a weak D match, TRBD2 (6 bases). CDR3 length: 15 amino acids. V lost 1 base to trimming and J lost 4 bases, with 13 bases between them. Germline lookup yields CDR1 SGHNT and CDR2 YENEEA. CDR3 residues: CASSLVTEGRETQYF. Written as DNA, the CDR3 is TGTGCCAGCAGCTTAGTGACGGAGGGACGAGAGACCCAGTACTTC.

The CDR3 bases are TGTGCCAGCAGCTTTATAGCGGGGGGCAGCACAGATACGCAGTATTTT. This sequence encodes CASSFIAGGSTDTQYF. The chain links TRBV5-5 to TRBJ2-3; 10 nucleotides line up with TRBD2. The CDR3 sequence is 16 residues long. CDR1 SGHKS and CDR2 YYEKEE come from the germline V gene (reference sequence). The ends lost 2 bases at V and 0 bases at J; junction bases unmatched: 3. Drawing the rest from reference TRBV5-5 and TRBJ2-3, the complete variable domain is DAGVTQSPTHLIKTRGQQVTLRCSPISGHKSVSWYQQVLGQGPQFIFQYYEKEERGRGNFPDRFSARQFPNYSSELNVNALLLGDSALYLCASSFIAGGSTDTQYFGPGTRLTVL.

J is TRBJ2-3 and V is TRBV29-1; a weak D match, TRBD2 (5 bases). With 5 bases removed from V and 1 base from J, the gap between germline ends came to 10 bases. CDR3 length equals 13 residues. Looked up from germline, CDR1 is SQVTM and CDR2 is ANQGSEA. The CDR3 loop is CSVRRVGTDTQYF. CDR3 coding DNA: TGCAGCGTTAGGCGGGTTGGCACAGATACGCAGTATTTT.

The V and J genes are TRBV7-6 and TRBJ2-5; 8 nucleotides line up with TRBD1. Unmatched junction bases numbered 7, after V lost 0 bases and J lost 7 bases. The CDR3 loop spans 15 amino acids. CDR1 is SGHVS and CDR2 is FNYEAQ in the germline V gene. The CDR3 sequence: CASSLALQGAGTQYF. The CDR3 bases are TGTGCCAGCAGCTTAGCACTGCAGGGGGCAGGGACCCAGTACTTC.

This sequence joins TRBV5-1 and TRBJ1-1; 7 bases fit TRBD1. This CDR3 has 15 residues. The germline CDR1 and CDR2 sequences are SGHRS and YFSETQ. Unmatched junction bases numbered 7, after V lost 0 bases and J lost 5 bases. CDR3 DNA sequence: TGCGCCAGCAGCTTGGAGCCAGGGGGGTATACTGAAGCTTTCTTT. It translates to CASSLEPGGYTEAFF.

J is TRBJ2-1 and V is TRBV4-3; 9 positions match TRBD1. This CDR3 spans 16 amino acids. Germline assignment: CDR1 LGHNA and CDR2 YSLEER. V dropped 1 base and J dropped 8; count of bases not matched to a gene: 9. The CDR3 sequence: CASSQGTGTGRDEQFF. Here the CDR3 DNA reads TGCGCCAGCAGCCAAGGCACCGGGACAGGGAGGGATGAGCAGTTCTTC.

The chain is built from TRBV9 and TRBJ2-7; D possibly corresponds to TRBD2 (5 bases). CDR1 SGDLS and CDR2 YYNGEE come from the germline V gene. The V and J ends lost 1 base and 6 bases respectively, with 11 bases between them. The CDR3 length is 13 residues. CDR3 DNA: TGTGCCAGCAGCGTACTAACTAGTTCCGAGCAGTACTTC. Protein: CASSVLTSSEQYF.

This chain connects TRBV25-1 to TRBJ2-3; TRBD1 matches at 8 bases. This CDR3 has 15 residues. CDR1 and CDR2 from the germline V gene are MGHDK and SYGVNS. After removal of 5 bases from V and 2 bases from J, the junction contained 6 bases not matched to a gene. DNA of the CDR3: TGTGCCAGCAGTCCCCGGACAGGGCCCACAGATACGCAGTATTTT. It is translated as CASSPRTGPTDTQYF.